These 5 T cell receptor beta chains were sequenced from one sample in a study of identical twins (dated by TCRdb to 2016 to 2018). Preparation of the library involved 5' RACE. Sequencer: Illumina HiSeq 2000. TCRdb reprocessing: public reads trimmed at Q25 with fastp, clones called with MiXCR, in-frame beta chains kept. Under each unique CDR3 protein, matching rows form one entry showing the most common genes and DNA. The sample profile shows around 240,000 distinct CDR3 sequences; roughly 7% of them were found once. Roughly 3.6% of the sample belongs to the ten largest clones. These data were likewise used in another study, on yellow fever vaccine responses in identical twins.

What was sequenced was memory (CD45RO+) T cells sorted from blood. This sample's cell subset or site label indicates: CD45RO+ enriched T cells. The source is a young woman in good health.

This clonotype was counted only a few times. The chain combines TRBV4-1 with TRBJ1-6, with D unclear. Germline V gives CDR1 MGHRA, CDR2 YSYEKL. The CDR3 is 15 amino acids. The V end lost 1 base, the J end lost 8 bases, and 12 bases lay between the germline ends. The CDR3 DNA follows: TGCGCCAGCAGCCAAGGTGACTTCGGGGATTCACCCCTCCACTTT. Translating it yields CASSQGDFGDSPLHF.

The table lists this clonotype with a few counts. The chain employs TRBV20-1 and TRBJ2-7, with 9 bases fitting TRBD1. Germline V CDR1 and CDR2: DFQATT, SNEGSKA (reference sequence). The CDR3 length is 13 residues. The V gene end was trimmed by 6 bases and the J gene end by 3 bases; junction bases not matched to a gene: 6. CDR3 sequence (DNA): TGCAGTGCGCCGGGACAGGGTCGCTACGAGCAGTACGTC. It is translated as CSAPGQGRYEQYV.

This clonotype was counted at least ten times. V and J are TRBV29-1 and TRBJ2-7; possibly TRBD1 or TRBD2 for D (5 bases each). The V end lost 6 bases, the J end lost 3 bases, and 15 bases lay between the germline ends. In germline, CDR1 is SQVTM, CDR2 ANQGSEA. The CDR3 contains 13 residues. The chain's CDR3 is CSVGDQSLYEQYF. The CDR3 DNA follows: TGCAGCGTCGGGGACCAAAGCCTCTACGAGCAGTACTTC.

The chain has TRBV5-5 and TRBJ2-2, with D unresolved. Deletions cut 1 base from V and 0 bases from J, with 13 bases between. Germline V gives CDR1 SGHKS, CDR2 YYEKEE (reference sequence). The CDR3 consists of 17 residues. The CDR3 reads CASSLLFVDTNTGELFF. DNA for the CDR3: TGTGCCAGCAGCTTGCTGTTTGTCGATACGAACACCGGGGAGCTGTTTTTT.

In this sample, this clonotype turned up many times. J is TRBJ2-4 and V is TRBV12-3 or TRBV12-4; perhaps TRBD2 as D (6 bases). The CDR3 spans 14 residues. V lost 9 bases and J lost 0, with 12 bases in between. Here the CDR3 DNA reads TGTGCCAGTAAAGACGGGGGAGCCAAAAACATTCAGTACTTC. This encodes CASKDGGAKNIQYF.